Shown below are 22 T cell receptor beta chains from a single sample sequenced in a study of blood T cell repertoires in COVID-19. The repertoire was sequenced with immunoSEQ multiplex PCR; TCRdb's copy has only in-frame clones and lacks some. The repertoire holds approximately 69,000 clones, with about four fifths as singletons. Sequenced material: peripheral blood. These receptors all stem from a man in his fifties or sixties with COVID-19, enrolled during active disease.

The chain recombines TRBV4-1 with TRBJ2-3; D possibly corresponds to TRBD1 (6 bases). Trimming took off 5 bases at V and 3 bases at J, with 18 bases between the two ends. Germline V lookup: CDR1 MGHRA, CDR2 YSYEKL. The length of the CDR3 is 16 residues. DNA of the CDR3: TGCGCCAGCAGCGAGTCAGCATTCCAGGGGACAGATACGCAGTATTTT. The encoded protein is CASSESAFQGTDTQYF.

This sequence joins TRBV4-1 and TRBJ2-3; 7 bases agree with TRBD2. The CDR3 covers 15 residues. Per the germline V gene, CDR1 is MGHRA and CDR2 is YSYEKL. V gave up 0 bases and J gave up 3 bases; unmatched junction bases: 3. CDR3 nucleotides: TGCGCCAGCAGCCAAGATCGGGGGGTTACAGATACGCAGTATTTT. Its translation: CASSQDRGVTDTQYF.

The J gene is TRBJ1-4, the V gene TRBV2; a weak D match, TRBD1 (5 bases). From germline, CDR1 is SNHLY and CDR2 FYNNEI. The CDR3 is 14 residues long. V was cut by 8 bases and J by 1 base, with 11 bases left in between. DNA of the CDR3: TGTGCCAGCGGGACTGGGGGAACTAATGAAAAACTGTTTTTT. Its translation is CASGTGGTNEKLFF.

This clone has only a few counts. The rearrangement links TRBV14 to TRBJ2-5; TRBD1 agrees at 9 bases. V lost 3 bases to trimming and J lost 4 bases; unmatched junction nucleotides: 21. The CDR3 extends over 20 amino acids. The germline V gene encodes CDR1 SGHDN and CDR2 FVKESK. Written as DNA, the CDR3 is TGTGCCAGCAGCCACCAAAGGGGATTCGAGGACAGGGGTTTTGGAGAGACCCAGTACTTC. Amino acid sequence: CASSHQRGFEDRGFGETQYF.

This clone appeared a single time. V and J are TRBV24-1 and TRBJ2-5, with 8 bases matching TRBD1. J lost 3 bases, V lost 1 base, and 3 bases had no gene match. This CDR3 has 15 residues. The germline V gene encodes CDR1 KGHDR and CDR2 SFDVKD. CDR3 in DNA: TGTGCCACCAGTGATTTCGGACAGGGTAAAGAGACCCAGTACTTC. As protein: CATSDFGQGKETQYF.

V gene TRBV2 combines with J gene TRBJ2-3; the match to TRBD2 covers 11 bases. The V segment lost 8 bases and the J segment 3 bases; nucleotides outside the gene matches: 7. CDR3 length equals 15 residues. Germline values: CDR1 SNHLY, CDR2 FYNNEI. In DNA, the CDR3 is TGTGCCAGCCGATATAGCGGGGGGGCAACAGATACGCAGTATTTT. Residues: CASRYSGGATDTQYF.

The V and J genes are TRBV11-2 and TRBJ2-1; 9 positions agree with TRBD2. The CDR3 contains 15 residues. The trim removed 0 bases at V and 5 bases at J, leaving 2 bases unmatched. The V gene's germline CDR1 is SGHAT and CDR2 FQNNGV. In nucleotides, the CDR3 is TGTGCCAGCAGCTTAGAATTAGCGGGGGACAATGAGCAGTTCTTC. This translates into CASSLELAGDNEQFF.

The chain employs TRBV7-9 and TRBJ2-5; 10 nucleotides align to TRBD1. After removal of 0 bases from V and 5 bases from J, the junction contained 9 bases not matched to a gene. Looked up from germline, CDR1 is SEHNR and CDR2 is FQNEAQ (reference sequence). The CDR3 totals 17 residues. In DNA form, the CDR3 reads TGTGCCAGCAGCTTAGCCCCCGGGACAGGGGTGCAGGAGACCCAGTACTTC. It codes for CASSLAPGTGVQETQYF. Using reference TRBV7-9 and TRBJ2-5 for the parts outside the CDR3, the full variable domain is DTGVSQNPRHKITKRGQNVTFRCDPISEHNRLYWYRQTLGQGPEFLTYFQNEAQLEKSRLLSDRFSAERPKGSFSTLEIQRTEQGDSAMYLCASSLAPGTGVQETQYFGPGTRLLVL.

V gene TRBV6-5 combines with J gene TRBJ1-2, with D maybe TRBD1 (5 bases). Trimming removed 0 bases at V and 8 bases at J, with 13 bases between. The CDR3 is 14 residues long. Germline CDR1 MNHEY, CDR2 SVGAGI. CDR3 coding DNA: TGTGCCAGCAGTTACTCGTCAGGGCAAGGCGGCTACACCTTC. Its translation is CASSYSSGQGGYTF.

This chain joins TRBV21-1 and TRBJ1-1; the table's D call of TRBD1 was not tested on the DNA. TRBV21-1 is assigned pseudogene status. There are 15 residues in the CDR3. The CDR3: CASSIRQRRNTEAFF. The CDR3 nucleotides are TGTGCCAGCAGCATTCGACAGAGAAGGAACACTGAAGCTTTCTTT.

This clone has only one observation. The rearrangement joins TRBV24-1 to TRBJ2-5, with 8 bases identical to TRBD2. The germline V gene has CDR1 KGHDR and CDR2 SFDVKD. This CDR3 is built from 15 residues. The V gene end was trimmed by 5 bases and the J gene end by 4 bases; junction bases not matched to a gene: 8. CDR3 amino acids: CATSGSGGPGETQYF. In DNA, the CDR3 is TGTGCCACCAGTGGAAGCGGGGGACCGGGAGAGACCCAGTACTTC.

The gene calls are TRBV5-5 and TRBJ2-1, with D possibly matching TRBD2 (6 bases). Looked up from germline, CDR1 is SGHKS and CDR2 is YYEKEE (reference sequence). Deletions cut 6 bases from V and 0 bases from J, with 16 bases between. The CDR3 totals 16 residues. CDR3 nucleotide sequence: TGTGCCAGCAACGGAGGGCCTCTAAGCTCCTACAATGAGCAGTTCTTC. Translating gives CASNGGPLSSYNEQFF.

The chain recombines TRBV6-1 with TRBJ2-3, with 13 bases fitting TRBD2. V shed 4 bases, J shed 3 bases, and the junction held 4 bases outside the gene matches. CDR1 is MNHNS and CDR2 is SASEGT in the germline V gene. The CDR3 contains 16 residues. CDR3 sequence (DNA): TGTGCCAGCAGTGGGGGGACTAGCGGGGCGACAGATACGCAGTATTTT. Encoded protein: CASSGGTSGATDTQYF.

The chain employs TRBV5-6 and TRBJ1-3, with TRBD1 matching over 7 bases. This CDR3 is 15 amino acids long. The junction had 3 bases not matched to a gene; V was cut back by 3 bases and J by 0 bases. Germline CDR1 reads SGHDT; CDR2 reads YYEEEE. The CDR3 coding sequence is TGTGCCAGCAGCTGGGGACAGTACTCTGGAAACACCATATATTTT. Translating it yields CASSWGQYSGNTIYF.

The gene calls are TRBV3-1 (or the pseudogene TRBV3-2) and TRBJ2-3; 12 nucleotides line up with TRBD2. The CDR3 contains 15 residues. Germline V lookup: CDR1 LGHDT, CDR2 YNNKEL (reference sequence). Unmatched junction bases numbered 3, after V lost 3 bases and J lost 5 bases. The CDR3, as DNA: TGTGCCAGCAGCCATCGACTAGCGGGGGAAGATACGCAGTATTTT. This sequence encodes CASSHRLAGEDTQYF.

The rearrangement uses TRBV4-1 and TRBJ2-1; 12 positions match TRBD2. With V trimmed by 1 base and J by 4 bases, 17 bases remained unmatched. Germline assignment: CDR1 MGHRA and CDR2 YSYEKL. The length of the CDR3 is 21 residues. The CDR3 loop reads CASSQGLGLAGGPNGYNEQFF. The CDR3 bases are TGCGCCAGCAGCCAAGGTCTAGGGCTAGCGGGGGGGCCTAATGGGTACAATGAGCAGTTCTTC.

V usage is TRBV6-5 and J usage is TRBJ2-2; D is uncertain. CDR1 is MNHEY, CDR2 SVGAGI, per germline. The CDR3 loop spans 14 amino acids. Between the trimmed V and J ends, which lost 1 base and 4 bases, there was a span of 7 bases. Here the CDR3 DNA reads TGTGCCAGCAGTTACTGGGCCAGCACCGGGGAGCTGTTTTTT. Protein sequence: CASSYWASTGELFF.

By its share, this clone is large. This chain uses TRBV6-5 with TRBJ2-7; no clear D. Trimming removed 7 bases at V and 1 base at J, with 8 bases between. The CDR3 length is 12 residues. The germline gives CDR1 MNHEY, CDR2 SVGAGI. The CDR3 bases are TGTGCCAGCAAGACGGGTTCCTACGAGCAGTACTTC. It encodes CASKTGSYEQYF.

This chain links TRBV19 with TRBJ2-5, with 10 bases fitting TRBD2. The V gene end was trimmed by 10 bases and the J gene end by 1 base; junction bases not matched to a gene: 6. Germline assignment: CDR1 LNHDA and CDR2 SQIVND (reference sequence). The CDR3 is made up of 14 amino acids. The CDR3 nucleotides are TGTGCCACCGATAGCGGGGGGCCCCAAGAGACCCAGTACTTC. Residues: CATDSGGPQETQYF.

In this sample, this clone turned up once. The chain has TRBV5-8 and TRBJ1-1, with TRBD1 matching 7 bases. V trimming: 4 bases; J trimming: 4 bases; junction bases outside the gene matches: 7. There are 14 residues in the CDR3. CDR1 SGHTS and CDR2 YDEGEE come from the germline V gene. CDR3 DNA: TGTGCCAGCAGCCATGAACAGGGGATCACTGAAGCTTTCTTT. It is translated as CASSHEQGITEAFF.

CDR3 DNA sequence: TGTGCCATCCGCCTTGATTCCGGAGGAAACACCGGGGAGCTGTTTTTT. It is translated as CAIRLDSGGNTGELFF. V gene TRBV10-3 combines with J gene TRBJ2-2; a weak D match, TRBD2 (5 bases). The CDR3 is made up of 16 amino acids. Germline V lookup: CDR1 ENHRY, CDR2 SYGVKD. Trimming left V 8 bases short and J 2 bases short, with 18 bases between.

This chain joins TRBV30 and TRBJ1-4; 11 bases are shared with TRBD1. Germline V gives CDR1 GTSNPN, CDR2 SVGIG (reference sequence). CDR3 length equals 13 residues. Trimming took 3 bases from V and 8 from J; bases not matched to a gene: 2. The CDR3 reads CAWRGTGGEKLFF. CDR3 nucleotide sequence: TGTGCCTGGAGGGGGACAGGGGGAGAAAAACTGTTTTTT. Based on the CDR3 plus reference TRBV30 and TRBJ1-4, the full variable domain is SQTIHQWPATLVQPVGSPLSLECTVEGTSNPNLYWYRQAAGRGLQLLFYSVGIGQISSEVPQNLSASRPQDRQFILSSKKLLLSDSGFYLCAWRGTGGEKLFFGSGTQLSVL.